Listed here is a single T cell receptor (beta chain). CDR3 size: 17 residues. The J segment lost 4 bases and the V segment lost 9 bases, leaving 21 bases of the junction unmatched. CDR1 is LNHDA and CDR2 is SQIVND in the germline V gene (reference sequence). This record comes from a study of blood T cell repertoires in COVID-19. Looking at the study overall: Samples representing acute and convalescent COVID-19 were sourced from the United States, Italy and Spain.

Methods used by the authors: Reference gene primer amplification gave nucleated cell count estimates. Clones were read by immunoSEQ multiplex PCR, and TCRdb kept only the in-frame ones, dropping some. The DNA was the basis for D and trimming; V, J and clone size are from that table. The sample holds about 140,000 clones, about four fifths seen once. The chain has TRBV19 and TRBJ2-7; 7 bases line up with TRBD1. The sample was PBMCs or T cells enriched from blood (not recorded which). The sequence was obtained from a man aged 35 to 55 with acute COVID-19. CDR3 sequence (DNA): TGTGCCAGCAGGACGCGGACAGGCATAGCCATATGGTACGAGCAGTACTTC. Translated, it gives CASRTRTGIAIWYEQYF.